Given below is one T cell receptor (beta chain) in context. This sample stems from a study of blood T cell repertoires in COVID-19. About the study: The United States, Italy and Spain supplied acute and convalescent COVID-19 samples. PBMCs, B-cell-depleted T cells, or T cells were the source of the cDNA or gDNA that made up the material.

Profiled with immunoSEQ multiplex PCR; TCRdb holds only in-frame clones, not every one. Of about 230,000 clones listed, roughly 80% were seen once; the top ten hold 7.4%. The V and J ends lost 2 bases and 3 bases, in that order; junction bases with no gene match: 4. Germline V gene lookup returns CDR1 SGHTA and CDR2 FQGTGA. This CDR3 comprises 15 residues. The sequencing input was peripheral blood. The chain uses TRBV7-3 and TRBJ2-1, with 7 bases that match TRBD2. The source of this sequence is a woman in her 50s with acute or convalescent COVID-19. The CDR3 spells CASSLRLAVYNEQFF. DNA for the CDR3: TGTGCCAGCAGCTTACGGCTAGCGGTCTACAATGAGCAGTTCTTC.